What follows are 14 T cell receptor beta chains derived from one specimen sequenced in a study of T cell responses to AZD1222 COVID-19 vaccine. Here immunoSEQ multiplex PCR was the method, and the copy in TCRdb shows in-frame clones only, minus some. The sample records approximately 140,000 clones, about 88% being singletons. The sequences come from peripheral blood, collected on day 0 of AZD1222 vaccination. The receptors were sampled from an adult in good health.

The V gene is TRBV6-1, the J gene TRBJ1-6; D is unresolved. CDR3 size: 14 residues. V shed 2 bases and J shed 8 bases, with 10 bases lying between them. Germline-derived CDR1 and CDR2 are MNHNS and SASEGT. The CDR3 is CASSEQLRDSPLHF. CDR3 sequence (DNA): TGTGCCAGCAGTGAACAGTTGAGAGATTCACCCCTCCACTTT.

The chain links TRBV5-4 to TRBJ2-3; D unresolved. Germline V gene lookup returns CDR1 SGHNT and CDR2 YYREEE (reference sequence). The V gene lost 4 bases and the J gene lost 2 bases, with 11 bases spanning the gap. The CDR3 is 14 residues long. For the CDR3, the DNA is TGTGCCAGCAGCCCACGGATTTCCACAGATACGCAGTATTTT. This gives the protein CASSPRISTDTQYF.

The chain links TRBV5-1 to TRBJ1-1, with D unclear. Germline values: CDR1 SGHRS, CDR2 YFSETQ. The CDR3 covers 15 residues. V was trimmed by 0 bases and J by 6 bases, leaving 15 bases between them. CDR3 DNA sequence: TGCGCCAGCAGCTTGGGTTTGTCAGCCTCCGCTGAAGCTTTCTTT. It specifies CASSLGLSASAEAFF.

This rearrangement joins TRBV11-2 to TRBJ2-1; 7 bases align to TRBD2. Germline lookup yields CDR1 SGHAT and CDR2 FQNNGV. CDR3 length: 16 amino acids. The V and J ends lost 5 bases and 4 bases, in that order; junction bases with no gene match: 11. The CDR3 nucleotides read TGTGCCAGCAGCCCCGACGGGGGGAAACTTTACAATGAGCAGTTCTTC. Encoded protein: CASSPDGGKLYNEQFF.

V is TRBV27 and J is TRBJ1-5; D unclear. The CDR3 runs 13 residues. CDR1 MNHEY and CDR2 SMNVEV come from the germline V gene (reference sequence). Deletions cut 7 bases from V and 4 bases from J, with 11 bases between. DNA for the CDR3: TGTGCCAGCACCATGGGGATGAATCAGCCCCAGCATTTT. The encoded protein is CASTMGMNQPQHF.

The V and J genes are TRBV12-3 or TRBV12-4 and TRBJ2-7, with a possible D match to TRBD2 (6 bases). V lost 4 bases, J lost 3 bases, and 10 bases lay in between. The CDR3 totals 13 residues. The CDR3 bases are TGTGCCAGCAGTTCGGGACTGGTCTACGAGCAGTACTTC. Encoded protein: CASSSGLVYEQYF.

The chain links TRBV28 to TRBJ1-2; 7 nucleotides line up with TRBD1. CDR1 is MDHEN, CDR2 SYDVKM, per germline. The V segment lost 3 bases and the J segment 0 bases; nucleotides outside the gene matches: 4. This CDR3 has 15 amino acids. The CDR3 region has the DNA TGTGCCAGCAGTTTGTACAGGGGAGCTAACTATGGCTACACCTTC. Translation: CASSLYRGANYGYTF.

V usage is TRBV11-2 and J usage is TRBJ1-4, with D possibly TRBD1 on 6 matching bases. CDR3 size: 15 residues. Per germline, CDR1 SGHAT and CDR2 FQNNGV. Trimming removed 6 bases at V and 7 bases at J, with 18 bases between. The CDR3 region is CASRRRGAGSEKLFF. The DNA for the CDR3 is TGTGCCAGCAGACGCCGGGGGGCGGGTAGTGAAAAACTGTTTTTT.

The rearrangement uses TRBV29-1 and TRBJ1-2; D remains ambiguous. Germline CDR1 and CDR2: SQVTM and ANQGSEA. Trimming left V 8 bases short and J 6 bases short, with 13 bases between. The CDR3 is 11 amino acids. CDR3 protein: CSISSLHGYTF. The CDR3 DNA reads TGCAGCATTTCGAGCCTACATGGCTACACCTTC.

The rearrangement joins TRBV6-5 to TRBJ1-6; D might be TRBD1 (5 bases). The ends were cut back, 0 bases at V and 13 bases at J, with 16 bases in the middle. Looked up from germline, CDR1 is MNHEY and CDR2 is SVGAGI. The CDR3 is 15 amino acids. Here the CDR3 DNA reads TGTGCCAGCAGTTACTCGTTTAGACAGAAAATTCCCCTCCACTTT. It specifies CASSYSFRQKIPLHF.

The V call is TRBV11-3, the J call TRBJ1-1; D is ambiguous. V gave up 6 bases and J gave up 1 base, with 9 bases separating them. CDR3 size: 13 residues. The germline V gene encodes CDR1 SGHNT and CDR2 YENEEA. The CDR3 spells CASRVRQNTEAFF. The DNA for the CDR3 is TGTGCCAGCAGGGTCAGACAGAACACTGAAGCTTTCTTT.

The rearrangement joins TRBV7-2 to TRBJ1-2, with a possible D match to TRBD1 (5 bases). Trimming shortened V by 2 bases and J by 12 bases, and 16 bases separated the two germline ends. The CDR3 runs to 13 residues. Germline CDR1 is SGHTA and CDR2 is FQGNSA. CDR3 sequence: CASSLLAGLVDTF. As DNA, the CDR3 is TGTGCCAGCAGCTTATTGGCAGGGTTGGTCGACACCTTC.

This rearrangement joins TRBV25-1 to TRBJ1-3; D call uncertain. Trimming pared 2 bases from V and 0 bases from J, leaving 8 bases between. The CDR3 is 15 amino acids. In germline, CDR1 is MGHDK, CDR2 SYGVNS. The CDR3 DNA sequence: TGTGCCAGCAGTGAACTGGAGATCTCTGGAAACACCATATATTTT. Translated, it gives CASSELEISGNTIYF. Full variable domain (rest looked up from reference TRBV25-1 and TRBJ1-3): EADIYQTPRYLVIGTGKKITLECSQTMGHDKMYWYQQDPGMELHLIHYSYGVNSTEKGDLSSESTVSRIRTEHFPLTLESARPSHTSQYLCASSELEISGNTIYFGEGSWLTVV.

This chain joins TRBV10-2 and TRBJ2-3, with D tentatively TRBD1 (5 bases). Germline-derived CDR1 and CDR2 are WSHSY and SAAADI. V gave up 6 bases and J gave up 4 bases, with 11 bases separating them. The length of the CDR3 is 13 residues. CDR3 sequence (DNA): TGCGCCAGCAGCGACAGCCCCTCAGATACGCAGTATTTT. This sequence encodes CASSDSPSDTQYF.